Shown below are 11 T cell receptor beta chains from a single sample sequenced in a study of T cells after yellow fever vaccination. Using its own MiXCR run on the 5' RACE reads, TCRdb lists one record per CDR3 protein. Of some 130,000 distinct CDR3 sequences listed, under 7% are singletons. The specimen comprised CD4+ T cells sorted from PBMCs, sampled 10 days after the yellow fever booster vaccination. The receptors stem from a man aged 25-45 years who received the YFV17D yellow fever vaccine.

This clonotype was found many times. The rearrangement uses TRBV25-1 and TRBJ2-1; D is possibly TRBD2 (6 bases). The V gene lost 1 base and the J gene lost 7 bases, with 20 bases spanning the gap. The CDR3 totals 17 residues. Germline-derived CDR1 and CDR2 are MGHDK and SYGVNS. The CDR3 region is CASSELRGENYRNEQFF. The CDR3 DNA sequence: TGTGCCAGCAGTGAATTGCGGGGAGAGAATTATAGGAATGAGCAGTTCTTC.

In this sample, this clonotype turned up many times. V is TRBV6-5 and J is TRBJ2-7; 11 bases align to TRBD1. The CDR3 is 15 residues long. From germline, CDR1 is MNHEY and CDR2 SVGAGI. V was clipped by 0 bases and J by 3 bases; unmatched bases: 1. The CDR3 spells CASSYSGTGGYEQYF. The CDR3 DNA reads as TGTGCCAGCAGTTACTCCGGGACAGGGGGCTACGAGCAGTACTTC.

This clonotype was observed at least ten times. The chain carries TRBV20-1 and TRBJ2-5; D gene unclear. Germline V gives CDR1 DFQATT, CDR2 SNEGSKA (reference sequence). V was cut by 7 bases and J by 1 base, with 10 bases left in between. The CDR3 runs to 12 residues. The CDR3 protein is CSVVGPQETQYF. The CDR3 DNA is TGCAGTGTAGTCGGACCCCAAGAGACCCAGTACTTC.

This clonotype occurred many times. The CDR3 loop reads CSARRGPSNQPQHF. The CDR3 DNA sequence: TGCAGTGCTAGAAGGGGACCTAGCAATCAGCCCCAGCATTTT. The rearrangement uses TRBV20-1 and TRBJ1-5, with TRBD1 as a possible D gene (5 bases). Germline-derived CDR1 and CDR2 are DFQATT and SNEGSKA (reference sequence). This CDR3 region has 14 residues. V dropped 2 bases and J dropped 0 bases, with 8 bases sitting between them.

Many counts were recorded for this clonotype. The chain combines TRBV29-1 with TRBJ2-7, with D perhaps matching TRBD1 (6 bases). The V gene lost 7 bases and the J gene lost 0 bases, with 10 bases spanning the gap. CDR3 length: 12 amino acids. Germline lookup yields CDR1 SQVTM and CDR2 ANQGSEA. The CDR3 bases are TGCAGCGCATTGACAGGCTCCTACGAGCAGTACTTC. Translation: CSALTGSYEQYF.

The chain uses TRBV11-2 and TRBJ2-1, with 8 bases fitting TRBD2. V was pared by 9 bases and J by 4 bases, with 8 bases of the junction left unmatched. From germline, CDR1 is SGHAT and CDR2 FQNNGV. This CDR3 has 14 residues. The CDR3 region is CARRGLAGYNEQFF. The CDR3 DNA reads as TGTGCCAGGCGGGGCCTAGCGGGTTACAATGAGCAGTTCTTC.

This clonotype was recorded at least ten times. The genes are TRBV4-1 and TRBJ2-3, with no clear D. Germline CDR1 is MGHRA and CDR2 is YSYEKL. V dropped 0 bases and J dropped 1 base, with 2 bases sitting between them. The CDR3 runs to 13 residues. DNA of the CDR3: TGCGCCAGCAGCCAAGACCGCACAGATACGCAGTATTTT. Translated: CASSQDRTDTQYF.

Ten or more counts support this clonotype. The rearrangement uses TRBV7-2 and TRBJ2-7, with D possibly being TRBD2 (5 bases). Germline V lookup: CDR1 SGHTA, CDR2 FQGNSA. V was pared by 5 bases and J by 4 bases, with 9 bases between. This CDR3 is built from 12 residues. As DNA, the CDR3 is TGTGCCAGCAGCCTTACGGGGTACGAGCAGTACTTC. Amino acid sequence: CASSLTGYEQYF. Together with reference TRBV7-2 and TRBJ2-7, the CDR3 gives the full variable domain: GAGVSQSPSNKVTEKGKDVELRCDPISGHTALYWYRQSLGQGLEFLIYFQGNSAPDKSGLPSDRFSAERTGGSVSTLTIQRTQQEDSAVYLCASSLTGYEQYFGPGTRLTVT.

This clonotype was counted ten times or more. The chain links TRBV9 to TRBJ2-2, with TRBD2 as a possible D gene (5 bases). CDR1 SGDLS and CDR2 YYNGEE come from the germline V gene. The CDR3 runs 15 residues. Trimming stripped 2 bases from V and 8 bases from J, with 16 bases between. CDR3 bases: TGTGCCAGCAGCGTCGGACCCCCCGGCGGGGGGGAGCTGTTTTTT. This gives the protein CASSVGPPGGGELFF.

CDR3 sequence: CSASRLAGVETGELFF. In DNA, the CDR3 is TGCAGTGCCTCCCGACTAGCGGGAGTAGAGACCGGGGAGCTGTTTTTT. This chain joins TRBV20-1 and TRBJ2-2; 12 nucleotides match TRBD2. With 6 bases clipped from V and 5 bases from J, the junction kept 10 bases outside the gene matches. The CDR3 has 16 residues. CDR1 is DFQATT and CDR2 is SNEGSKA in the germline V gene (reference sequence).

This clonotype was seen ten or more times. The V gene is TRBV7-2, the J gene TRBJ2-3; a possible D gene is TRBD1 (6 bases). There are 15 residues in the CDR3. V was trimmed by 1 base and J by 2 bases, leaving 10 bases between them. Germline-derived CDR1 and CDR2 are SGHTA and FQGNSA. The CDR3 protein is CASSLGGRFTDTQYF. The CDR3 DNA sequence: TGTGCCAGCAGCTTAGGGGGGCGGTTCACAGATACGCAGTATTTT. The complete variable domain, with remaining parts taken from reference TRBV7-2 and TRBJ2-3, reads GAGVSQSPSNKVTEKGKDVELRCDPISGHTALYWYRQSLGQGLEFLIYFQGNSAPDKSGLPSDRFSAERTGGSVSTLTIQRTQQEDSAVYLCASSLGGRFTDTQYFGPGTRLTVL.